This T cell receptor beta chain was captured in a study of read filtering for tumor transcriptome and immune sequencing (dated by TCRdb to the early 2020s). Concerning the study at large: The cohort had 17 male and approximately 13 female patients with a mean age of roughly 62 years, ranging from about 45 to 90. By revised international staging, roughly 8 patients were R-ISS I, fewer than 20 were R-ISS II and roughly seven were R-ISS III. Using the same bone marrow samples, the study compared TCR repertoires obtained by targeted immune repertoire sequencing with those obtained by bulk whole-transcriptome sequencing. Whole-transcriptome libraries were prepared with the TruSeq RNA Access Library Prep Kit after DNase treatment. A main aim was a read-filtering strategy for immune repertoire data, specifically whether clonotypes supported by a single read should be removed. TCR-region mapped reads per sample ranged from about 3.5 to 11 million with IR-seq versus only roughly 85 to 1273 with RNA-seq.

Every patient had bone marrow sampled at the time of active disease. Ficoll-Hypaque density gradient centrifugation was used to isolate the bone marrow mononuclear cells. To remove myeloma plasma cells, the cells were labeled with CD138 magnetic microbeads on a MACS separator, and CD138-negative cells were then collected by negative selection. Purity of the isolated cells was checked by flow cytometry on an Attune NxT using CD138 antibodies. Total RNA was extracted with TRIzol reagent and quantified with a NanoDrop spectrophotometer. For each patient, paired RNA-seq and IR-seq were run on the CD138-negative bone marrow sample from that patient. In regard to this clonotype: Its antigen remains undetermined. No quality values exist for individual bases; no much larger clone is one base distant.

Starting from roughly 370 ng RNA, TCR libraries were constructed with the Immunoverse kit using molecular barcoded adaptors that cover the alpha/delta and beta/gamma chains. TCR library preparation was performed with the same RNA that was used for transcriptome sequencing. Sequencing of TCR libraries was carried out on an Illumina HiSeq 4000 with 2 x 150 cycles. On the authors' methods: MiXCR aligned TCR reads to human V, D, J and C references and assembled the aligned reads into CDR3 clonotypes, with quality filtering and error correction included. The tcR package in R was used to analyze clonotype counts and gene usage diversity. For inspection of raw mapping reads, RNA-seq reads were mapped by STAR aligner version 2.5.3a onto GRCh37 of the human genome. To test the effect of sequencing depth on detected clonotypes, IR-seq fastq files were randomly downsampled using Seqtk 1.3. The public reads were run again by TCRdb, first through fastp at Q25 and then through MiXCR, and only productive beta chains were kept. All rows with the same CDR3 protein become a single entry with the most common DNA and genes. For this entry, the V and J calls and clone size follow TCRdb and not the study's own pipeline. Present in this sample are roughly 93,000 distinct CDR3 sequences, 20% to 25% of which were seen just once. Approximately 10% of the sample rests with the top ten.

Deletion took 5 bases off V and 2 bases off J, with a span of 9 bases between the germline ends. The CDR3 starts with the cysteine, ends with the phenylalanine, and has 13 residues. The read is trimmed to its CDR3 DNA, 39 bases read in frame from base 1. For CDR1 and CDR2, the germline V gene lists SGHTA and FQGTGA. Overall study outcomes, separate from this receptor: Compared with RNA-seq, IR-seq captured clonotypes at much higher depth and more reliably, and a smaller IR-seq throughput was enough to identify most shared clonotypes. The correlation between IR-seq and RNA-seq shared clonotype proportions was increased by removal of single-read clonotypes. In IR-seq, 80% to 85% of clonotypes but 3% to 3.5% of total reads were represented by single-read clonotypes, whereas in RNA-seq, less than 75% of clonotypes and approximately 45% of reads were represented by single-read clonotypes. The sorted CD138-negative fraction was not purified T cells but a mixed bone marrow immune population.

The clonotype was recovered from a donor aged 40 or older with multiple myeloma. The V and J genes are TRBV7-3 and TRBJ1-2, with the D segment identity uncertain. The material sequenced was a population of CD138-negative cells sorted from bone marrow. The cell subset or site label corresponds to: bone marrow mononuclear cells depleted of CD138+ plasma/myeloma cells by negative magnetic selection. The encoded CDR3 is CASSPAGNYGYTF. The sequence in DNA is TGTGCCAGCAGCCCAGCGGGGAACTATGGCTACACCTTC.